These T cell receptor beta chains were read from a single sample in a study of T cell changes during pregnancy in multiple sclerosis. Assay: immunoSEQ multiplex PCR; the TCRdb copy retains only in-frame clones and omits some. Counted here are tens of thousands of clones, about 91% occurring once; the ten biggest clones make up roughly 2%. The sample consisted of peripheral blood, taken in the first trimester of pregnancy. These receptor sequences come from a female donor with multiple sclerosis, enrolled in a pregnancy study. Each CDR3 is given with its conserved first and last residue. A D gene is named only where the DNA matches it firmly. A row's size may be missing; if present it is once, few, many or a size class.

TRBV28	-	-	TRBJ2-5	TGTGCCAGCAGTTATCCCTCCACTAGACCGACTGGGACCCAGTACTTC	CASSYPSTRPTGTQYF
TRBV7-9	TRBD2	-	TRBJ2-3	TGTGCCAGCAGCCGCCGGACCCTAGCGGGAGGTAGCACAGATACGCAGTATTTT	CASSRRTLAGGSTDTQYF
TRBV6-1	-	-	TRBJ1-1	TGTGCCAGCAGTTCGACACCTAACACTGAAGCTTTCTTT	CASSSTPNTEAFF
TRBV10-3	TRBD1	-	TRBJ1-4	TGTGCCATCAGCAAGGACAGGGGTAGTGAAAAACTGTTTTTT	CAISKDRGSEKLFF
TRBV5-1	TRBD1	-	TRBJ2-1	TGCGCCAGCAGCTTGGGGGGCCAAGGGGGCCAGACCCCGGCGCCGTTCTTC	CASSLGGQGGQTPAPFF
TRBV5-4	TRBD1	-	TRBJ1-1	TGTGCCAGCAGCTCCAGCGATCTACAGGGGGAGAACACTGAAGCTTTCTTT	CASSSSDLQGENTEAFF
TRBV27	TRBD1	-	TRBJ2-5	TGTGCCAGCAGCCGGACAGGGGTGGTGGAGACCCAGTACTTC	CASSRTGVVETQYF
TRBV7-8	-	-	TRBJ2-1	TGTGCCAGCAGCCCTTACAGCTCCTACAATGAGCAGTTCTTC	CASSPYSSYNEQFF
TRBV6-1	TRBD2	-	TRBJ2-1	TGTGCCAGCAGGTCCGGACTAGCGACCTACAATGAGCAGTTCTTC	CASRSGLATYNEQFF
TRBV7-8	-	-	TRBJ1-1	TGTGCCAGCAGCCAGGGGAGGGGAGCTTTCTTT	CASSQGRGAFF
TRBV9	TRBD2	-	TRBJ2-1	TGTGCCAGCAGCGCGGGACTAGCGGGAGAAAATGAGCAGTTCTTC	CASSAGLAGENEQFF
TRBV7-8	-	-	TRBJ2-1	TGTGCCAGCAGCTTAGTGGGACACCTTAACAATGAGCAGTTCTTC	CASSLVGHLNNEQFF
TRBV28	TRBD2	-	TRBJ2-7	TGTGCCAGCCTCCTTAGCGGGAGTTCCTACGAGCAGTACTTC	CASLLSGSSYEQYF
TRBV6-1	-	-	TRBJ2-2	TGTGCCAGCAGCTTGGAGGGTCTAGGGGCCGGGGAGCTGTTTTTT	CASSLEGLGAGELFF
TRBV7-2	TRBD2	-	TRBJ2-3	TGTGCCAGCAGCTTACAGGGAGGGACCGATACGCAGTATTTT	CASSLQGGTDTQYF
TRBV29-1	-	-	TRBJ2-3	TGCAGCGTCTCCCTGGGGGGGACAGGCGCAGATACGCAGTATTTT	CSVSLGGTGADTQYF
TRBV23-1	-	once	TRBJ1-1	TGCGCCAGTCCCCACGCCCCCGCAGCGGTCGGCAACACTGAAGCTTTCTTT	CASPHAPAAVGNTEAFF
TRBV30	-	-	TRBJ1-5	TGTGCCTGGAATTCCCTGAGCAATCAGCCCCAGCATTTT	CAWNSLSNQPQHF
TRBV6-1	-	-	TRBJ1-5	TGTGCCAGCAGTGCCGGGGATCCAGATCAGCCCCAGCATTTT	CASSAGDPDQPQHF
TRBV11-2	-	-	TRBJ1-5	TGTGCCAGCAGCTTAGAGGAGTACCAGCCCCAGCATTTT	CASSLEEYQPQHF
TRBV28	-	-	TRBJ2-1	TGTGCCAGCAGTCTATCGATAGCTCTCAATGAGCAGTTCTTC	CASSLSIALNEQFF
TRBV2	TRBD1	-	TRBJ2-2	TGTGCCAGCAAAGGCGATCCTGCCGGGACAGGGACGGGCGGGGAGCTGTTTTTT	CASKGDPAGTGTGGELFF
TRBV4-2	-	-	TRBJ2-4	TGTGCCAGCAGCCCTTATGACAGGCTAATAGCCAAAAACATTCAGTACTTC	CASSPYDRLIAKNIQYF
TRBV10-1	-	-	TRBJ1-1	TGCGCCAGCAGTGTAGGGGTGGACACTGAAGCTTTCTTT	CASSVGVDTEAFF
TRBV28	-	once	TRBJ2-7	TGTGCCAGCAGTCCCCCAGGGCCCCTCTACGAGCAGTACTTC	CASSPPGPLYEQYF
TRBV6-5	-	-	TRBJ2-3	TGTGCCAGCAGTCGTGGGGGCCCCACAGATACGCAGTATTTT	CASSRGGPTDTQYF
TRBV18	-	-	TRBJ1-4	TGTGCCAGCTCACCACTGGGGGGTGCAACTAATGAAAAACTGTTTTTT	CASSPLGGATNEKLFF